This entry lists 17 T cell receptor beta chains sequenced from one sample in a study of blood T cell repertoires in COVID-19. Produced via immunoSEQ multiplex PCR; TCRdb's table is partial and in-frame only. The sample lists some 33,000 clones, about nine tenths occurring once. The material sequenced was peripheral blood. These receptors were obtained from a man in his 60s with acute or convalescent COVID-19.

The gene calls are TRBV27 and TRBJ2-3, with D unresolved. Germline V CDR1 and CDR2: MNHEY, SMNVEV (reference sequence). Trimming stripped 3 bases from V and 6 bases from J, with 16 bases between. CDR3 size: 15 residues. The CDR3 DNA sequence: TGTGCCAGCAGTTTCCGCCCTCTTTCGGGTGATACGCAGTATTTT. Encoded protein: CASSFRPLSGDTQYF.

CDR3 protein: CASSSSTGNTGELFF. DNA for the CDR3: TGTGCCAGCAGCTCCTCTACAGGGAACACCGGGGAGCTGTTTTTT. This rearrangement joins TRBV11-3 to TRBJ2-2, with D maybe TRBD1 (5 bases). This CDR3 has 15 residues. V was clipped by 4 bases and J by 1 base, with 10 bases between them. Germline assignment: CDR1 SGHNT and CDR2 YENEEA.

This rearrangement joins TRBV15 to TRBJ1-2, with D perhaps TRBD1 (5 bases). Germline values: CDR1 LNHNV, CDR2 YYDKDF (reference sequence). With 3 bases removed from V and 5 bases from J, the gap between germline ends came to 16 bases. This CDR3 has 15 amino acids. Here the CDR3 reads CATSSTYQGIYGYTF. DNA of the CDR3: TGTGCCACCAGCAGTACTTATCAGGGTATTTATGGCTACACCTTC.

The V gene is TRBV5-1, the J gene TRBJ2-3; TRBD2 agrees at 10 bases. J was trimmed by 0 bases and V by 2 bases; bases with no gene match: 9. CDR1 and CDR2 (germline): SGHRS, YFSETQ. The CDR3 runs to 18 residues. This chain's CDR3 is CASSLGLAVAGSTDTQYF. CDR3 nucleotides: TGCGCCAGCAGCTTAGGACTAGCGGTTGCGGGTAGCACAGATACGCAGTATTTT.

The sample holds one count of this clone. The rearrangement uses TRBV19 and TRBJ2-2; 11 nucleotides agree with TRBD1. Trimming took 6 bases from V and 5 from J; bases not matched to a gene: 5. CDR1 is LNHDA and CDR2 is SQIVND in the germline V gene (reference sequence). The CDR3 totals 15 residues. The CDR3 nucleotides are TGTGCCAGTAGGGACAGGGGGCTTGGTACCGGGGAGCTGTTTTTT. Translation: CASRDRGLGTGELFF. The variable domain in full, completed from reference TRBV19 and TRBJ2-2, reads DGGITQSPKYLFRKEGQNVTLSCEQNLNHDAMYWYRQDPGQGLRLIYYSQIVNDFQKGDIAEGYSVSREKKESFPLTVTSAQKNPTAFYLCASRDRGLGTGELFFGEGSRLTVL.

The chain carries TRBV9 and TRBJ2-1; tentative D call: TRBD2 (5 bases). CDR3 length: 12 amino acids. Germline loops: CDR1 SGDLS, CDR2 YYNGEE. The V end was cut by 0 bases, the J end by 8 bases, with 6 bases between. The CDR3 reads CASSVDGDEQFF. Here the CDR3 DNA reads TGTGCCAGCAGCGTAGACGGGGATGAGCAGTTCTTC.

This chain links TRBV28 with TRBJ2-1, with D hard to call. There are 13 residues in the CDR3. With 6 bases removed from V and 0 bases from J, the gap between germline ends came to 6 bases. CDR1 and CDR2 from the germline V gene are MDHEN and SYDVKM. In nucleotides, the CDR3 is TGTGCCAGCAGGGAGAGCTCCTACAATGAGCAGTTCTTC. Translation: CASRESSYNEQFF. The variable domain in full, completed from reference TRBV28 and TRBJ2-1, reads DVKVTQSSRYLVKRTGEKVFLECVQDMDHENMFWYRQDPGLGLRLIYFSYDVKMKEKGDIPEGYSVSREKKERFSLILESASTNQTSMYLCASRESSYNEQFFGPGTRLTVL.

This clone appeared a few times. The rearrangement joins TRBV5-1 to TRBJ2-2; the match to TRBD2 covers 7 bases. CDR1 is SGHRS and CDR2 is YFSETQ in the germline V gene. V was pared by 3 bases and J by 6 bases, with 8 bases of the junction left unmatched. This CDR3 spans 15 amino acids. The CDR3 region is CASSSPRGRAGELFF. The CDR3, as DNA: TGCGCCAGCAGCTCGCCCCGGGGGAGGGCCGGGGAGCTGTTTTTT.

CDR3 nucleotide sequence: TGCGCCAGCAGCCCGGGACATCTTAGCAATCAGCCCCAGCATTTT. As protein: CASSPGHLSNQPQHF. The chain recombines TRBV5-1 with TRBJ1-5, with a tentative D call TRBD1 (6 bases). Germline lookup yields CDR1 SGHRS and CDR2 YFSETQ. The V end was cut by 4 bases, the J end by 0 bases, with 11 bases between. The CDR3 runs 15 residues.

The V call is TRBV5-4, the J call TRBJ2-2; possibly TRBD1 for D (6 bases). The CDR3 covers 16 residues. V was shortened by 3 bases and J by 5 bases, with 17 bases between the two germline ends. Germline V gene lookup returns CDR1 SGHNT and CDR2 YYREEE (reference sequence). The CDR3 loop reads CASSSPRGPYTGELFF. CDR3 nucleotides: TGTGCCAGCAGCTCCCCCAGGGGTCCTTATACCGGGGAGCTGTTTTTT.

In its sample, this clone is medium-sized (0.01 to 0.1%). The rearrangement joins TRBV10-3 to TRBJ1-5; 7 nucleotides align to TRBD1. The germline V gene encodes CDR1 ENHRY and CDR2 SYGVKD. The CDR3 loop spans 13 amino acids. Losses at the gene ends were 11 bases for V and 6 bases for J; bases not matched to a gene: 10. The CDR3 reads CASVQGYGQPQHF. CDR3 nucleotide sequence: TGTGCCTCTGTACAGGGGTACGGTCAGCCCCAGCATTTT.

CDR3 bases: TGCGCCAGCAGCGTATCGGTAGGGGGTGGTGAGCAGTACTTC. It encodes CASSVSVGGGEQYF. The chain links TRBV5-1 to TRBJ2-7; D is perhaps TRBD1 (6 bases). Germline values: CDR1 SGHRS, CDR2 YFSETQ. Trimming left V 4 bases short and J 7 bases short, with 18 bases between. The length of the CDR3 is 14 residues.

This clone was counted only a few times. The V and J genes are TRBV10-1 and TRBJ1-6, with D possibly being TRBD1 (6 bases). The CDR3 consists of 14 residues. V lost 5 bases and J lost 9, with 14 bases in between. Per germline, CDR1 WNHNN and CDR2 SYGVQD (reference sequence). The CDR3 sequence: CASSLNRAGSPLHF. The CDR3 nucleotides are TGCGCCAGCAGTTTGAACAGGGCAGGTTCACCCCTCCACTTT.

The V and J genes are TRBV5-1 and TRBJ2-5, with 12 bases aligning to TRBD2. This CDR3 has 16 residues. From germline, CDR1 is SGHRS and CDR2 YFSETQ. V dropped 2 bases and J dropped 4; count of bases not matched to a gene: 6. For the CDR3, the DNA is TGCGCCAGCAGCTTCCGACTAGCGGGAGAGGGAGAGACCCAGTACTTC. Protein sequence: CASSFRLAGEGETQYF.

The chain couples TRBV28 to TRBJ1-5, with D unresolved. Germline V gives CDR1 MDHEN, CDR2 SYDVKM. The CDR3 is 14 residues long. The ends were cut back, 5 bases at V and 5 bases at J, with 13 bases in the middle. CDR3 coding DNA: TGTGCCAGCAGTCCACCACATGCCTATCAGCCCCAGCATTTT. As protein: CASSPPHAYQPQHF.

The CDR3 reads CASSGPGQGMETQYF. The CDR3 coding sequence is TGTGCCAGCAGCGGCCCGGGACAGGGAATGGAGACCCAGTACTTC. This sequence joins TRBV5-6 and TRBJ2-5, with 9 bases aligning to TRBD1. The V and J ends lost 4 bases and 5 bases, in that order; junction bases with no gene match: 9. This CDR3 has 15 amino acids. Germline assignment: CDR1 SGHDT and CDR2 YYEEEE. Full variable domain (missing parts from reference TRBV5-6 and TRBJ2-5): DAGVTQSPTHLIKTRGQQVTLRCSPKSGHDTVSWYQQALGQGPQFIFQYYEEEERQRGNFPDRFSGHQFPNYSSELNVNALLLGDSALYLCASSGPGQGMETQYFGPGTRLLVL.

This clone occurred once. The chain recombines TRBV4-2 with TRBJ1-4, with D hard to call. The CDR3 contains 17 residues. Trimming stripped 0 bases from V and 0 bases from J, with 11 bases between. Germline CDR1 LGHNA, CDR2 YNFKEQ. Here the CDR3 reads CASSQDSRGSTNEKLFF. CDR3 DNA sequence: TGTGCCAGCAGCCAAGATAGTCGAGGCTCAACTAATGAAAAACTGTTTTTT.